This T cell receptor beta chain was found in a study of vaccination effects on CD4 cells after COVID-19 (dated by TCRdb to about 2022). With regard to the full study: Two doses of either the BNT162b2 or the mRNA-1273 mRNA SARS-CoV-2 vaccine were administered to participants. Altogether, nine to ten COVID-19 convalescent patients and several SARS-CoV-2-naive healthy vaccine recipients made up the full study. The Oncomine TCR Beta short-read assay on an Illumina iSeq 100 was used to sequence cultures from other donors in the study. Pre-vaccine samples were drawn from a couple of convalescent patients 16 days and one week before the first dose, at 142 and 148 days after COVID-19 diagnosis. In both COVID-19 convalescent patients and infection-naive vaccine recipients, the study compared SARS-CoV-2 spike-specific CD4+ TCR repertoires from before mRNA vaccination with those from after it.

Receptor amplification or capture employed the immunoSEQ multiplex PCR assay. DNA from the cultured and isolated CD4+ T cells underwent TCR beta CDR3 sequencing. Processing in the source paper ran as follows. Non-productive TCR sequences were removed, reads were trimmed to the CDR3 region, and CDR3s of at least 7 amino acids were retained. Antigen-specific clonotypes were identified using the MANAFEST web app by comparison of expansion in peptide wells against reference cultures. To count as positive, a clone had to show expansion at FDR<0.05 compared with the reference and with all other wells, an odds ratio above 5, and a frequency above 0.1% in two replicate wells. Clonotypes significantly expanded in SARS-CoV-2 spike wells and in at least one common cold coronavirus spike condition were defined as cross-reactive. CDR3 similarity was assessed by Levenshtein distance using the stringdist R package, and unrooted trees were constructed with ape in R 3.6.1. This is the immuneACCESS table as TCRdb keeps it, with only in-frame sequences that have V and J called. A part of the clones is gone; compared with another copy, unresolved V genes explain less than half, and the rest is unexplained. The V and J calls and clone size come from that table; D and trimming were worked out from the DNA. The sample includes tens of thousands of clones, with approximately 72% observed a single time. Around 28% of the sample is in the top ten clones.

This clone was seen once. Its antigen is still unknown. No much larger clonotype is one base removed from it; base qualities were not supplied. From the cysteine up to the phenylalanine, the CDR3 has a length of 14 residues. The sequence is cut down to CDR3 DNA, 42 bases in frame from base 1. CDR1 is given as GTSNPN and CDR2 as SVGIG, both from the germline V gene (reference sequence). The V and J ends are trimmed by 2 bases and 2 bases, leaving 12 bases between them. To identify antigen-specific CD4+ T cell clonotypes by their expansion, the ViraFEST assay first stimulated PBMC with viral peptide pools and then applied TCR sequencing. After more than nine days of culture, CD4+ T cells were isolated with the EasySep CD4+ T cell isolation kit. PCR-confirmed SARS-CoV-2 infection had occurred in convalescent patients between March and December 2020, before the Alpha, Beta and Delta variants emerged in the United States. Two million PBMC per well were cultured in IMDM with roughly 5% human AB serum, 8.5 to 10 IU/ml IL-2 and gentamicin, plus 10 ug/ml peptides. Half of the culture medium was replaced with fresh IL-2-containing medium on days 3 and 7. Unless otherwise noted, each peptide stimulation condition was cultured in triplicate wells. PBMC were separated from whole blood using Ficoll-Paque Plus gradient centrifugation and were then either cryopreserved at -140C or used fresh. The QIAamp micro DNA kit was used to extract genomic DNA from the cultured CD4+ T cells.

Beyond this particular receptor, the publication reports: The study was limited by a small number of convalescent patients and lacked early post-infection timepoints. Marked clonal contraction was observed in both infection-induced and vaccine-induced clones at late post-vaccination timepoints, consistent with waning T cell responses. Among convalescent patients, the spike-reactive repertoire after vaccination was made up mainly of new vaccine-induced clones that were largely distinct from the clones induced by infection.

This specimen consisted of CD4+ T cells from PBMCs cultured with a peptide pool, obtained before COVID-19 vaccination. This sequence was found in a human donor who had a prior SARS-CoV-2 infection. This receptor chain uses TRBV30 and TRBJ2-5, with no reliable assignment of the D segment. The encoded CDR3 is CAWSPGANQETQYF. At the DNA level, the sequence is TGTGCCTGGAGTCCAGGCGCAAATCAAGAGACCCAGTACTTC.